The source of this TCR beta chain is a study of spatial heterogeneity in lung cancer. TCRdb fed the 5' RACE reads into MiXCR, producing one record per CDR3 protein. Seen here are about 75,000 distinct CDR3 sequences, about 14% observed once, and the top ten hold 5.5% to 7.5%. Time point here: sample taken at primary tumor resection. No cells were sorted before sequencing. The whole RNA sequenced was extracted from tumor, nontumor lung or frozen PBMC. There are 15 residues in the CDR3. CDR1 SGHRS and CDR2 YFSETQ come from the germline V gene. V gave up 0 bases and J gave up 7 bases; unmatched junction bases: 5.

The chain joins TRBV5-1 to TRBJ2-1, with 9 bases matching TRBD2. This TCR was sampled from a male donor with early-stage non-small cell lung cancer. Specimen: PBMCs, collected at surgery. The CDR3 DNA is TGCGCCAGCAGCTTGGTGGCTAGCGGGAAGAATGAGCAGTTCTTC. Translating it yields CASSLVASGKNEQFF.